This T cell receptor (beta chain) was identified in a study of shared clonotypes between healthy human individuals. From germline, CDR1 is SNHLY and CDR2 FYNNEI. V shed 7 bases and J 4 bases; nucleotides not matched to a gene: 6. There are 13 residues in the CDR3. The assay was immunoSEQ multiplex PCR, and TCRdb's table has in-frame clones only and misses some. The sample has some 89,000 clones; 67% are singletons. CD8 memory was a combination of CD45RO+ cells and CCR7-negative CD45RA+ TemRA cells. Study results and caveats: Compared with clonotypes that all four donors shared, non-shared clonotypes had lower generation probabilities. It was the few donors that limited the genetic and exposure-history diversity represented.

Note on this clone: What it recognizes is unknown.

What was sequenced was memory CD8+ T cells sorted from blood. Subset described: CD45RO+ cells pooled with CCR7-negative TemRA cells. The receptor comes from a man younger than 45 in good health. The rearrangement uses TRBV2 and TRBJ2-5; 7 bases map to TRBD2. The CDR3: CASIGGEGETQYF. The DNA of the CDR3 is TGTGCCAGCATCGGAGGGGAGGGAGAGACCCAGTACTTC. The variable domain in full, with the rest retrieved from reference TRBV2 and TRBJ2-5, is EPEVTQTPSHQVTQMGQEVILRCVPISNHLYFYWYRQILGQKVEFLVSFYNNEISEKSEIFDDQFSVERPDGSNFTLKIRSTKLEDSAMYFCASIGGEGETQYFGPGTRLLVL.